Listed below are T cell receptor beta chains from one sample, sequenced in a study of cytomegalovirus exposure and HLA in healthy donors. The table came from immunoSEQ multiplex PCR; TCRdb's copy has only in-frame clones and leaves some out. The ten most abundant clones cover 7.5% to 8% of a sample with roughly 70,000 clones. Sequenced sample: PBMCs. The receptors were sampled from a female donor in good health and CMV-seropositive. Both conserved end residues are part of each CDR3. The D gene is left open where the match is weak.

D gene,J gene,V gene,CDR3 protein,CDR3 DNA
-,TRBJ2-7,TRBV19,CASSRGQGFEQYF,TGTGCCAGTAGTAGGGGTCAGGGATTCGAGCAGTACTTC
TRBD1,TRBJ1-4,TRBV7-8,CASSSRPGTVNEKLFF,TGTGCCAGCAGCAGTCGGCCCGGGACAGTGAATGAAAAACTGTTTTTT
-,TRBJ1-2,TRBV6-6,CASSEMDLTDYGYTF,TGTGCCAGCAGTGAGATGGACTTAACCGACTATGGCTACACCTTC
-,TRBJ2-4,TRBV9,CASSEGGRRAKNIQYF,TGTGCCAGCAGCGAAGGGGGTCGGAGAGCCAAAAACATTCAGTACTTC
-,TRBJ2-7,TRBV30,CAWRPIRDEQYF,TGTGCCTGGAGACCTATACGAGACGAGCAGTACTTC
-,TRBJ2-7,TRBV11-2,CASSSQGGPYEQYF,TGTGCCAGCAGCTCCCAGGGGGGTCCCTACGAGCAGTACTTC
TRBD2,TRBJ2-7,TRBV7-2,CASTSSAGGGNEQYF,TGTGCCAGCACCTCTTCAGCGGGGGGCGGGAACGAGCAGTACTTC
-,TRBJ2-2,TRBV4-3,CASRPRVNTGELFF,TGCGCCAGCCGACCCAGGGTTAACACCGGGGAGCTGTTTTTT
-,TRBJ2-7,TRBV5-1,CASSYRQRAYEQYF,TGCGCCAGCAGCTATCGACAGCGAGCCTACGAGCAGTACTTC
-,TRBJ2-3,TRBV7-9,CASSFTGSGTDTQYF,TGTGCCAGCAGCTTCACAGGGTCCGGCACAGATACGCAGTATTTT
-,TRBJ1-1,TRBV10-3,CAIRFRDTNTEAFF,TGTGCCATCAGATTCCGGGACACTAACACTGAAGCTTTCTTT
-,TRBJ2-1,TRBV5-4,CASSLVGGGYNEQFF,TGTGCCAGCAGCTTGGTTGGCGGCGGATACAATGAGCAGTTCTTC
-,TRBJ1-4,TRBV18,CASSPSGLVANEKLFF,TGTGCCAGCTCACCCTCCGGTCTGGTAGCTAATGAAAAACTGTTTTTT
TRBD1,TRBJ2-7,TRBV2,CASSQDRGYEQYF,TGTGCCAGCAGTCAGGACAGGGGTTACGAGCAGTACTTC
-,TRBJ2-5,TRBV5-1,CASSNRAGSVAETQYF,TGCGCCAGCAGCAACAGGGCCGGGTCGGTAGCGGAGACCCAGTACTTC
TRBD1,TRBJ1-2,TRBV30,CAWTNRGYNYGYTF,TGTGCCTGGACTAACAGGGGTTATAACTATGGCTACACCTTC
-,TRBJ2-7,TRBV6-5,CASSQDYFYEQYF,TGTGCCAGCAGTCAAGACTATTTCTACGAGCAGTACTTC
TRBD2,TRBJ2-7,TRBV6-5,CASKLTSGNYEQYF,TGTGCCAGCAAGCTGACTAGCGGCAACTACGAGCAGTACTTC
-,TRBJ2-6,TRBV13,CASSFTGANVLTF,TGTGCCAGCAGCTTTACAGGGGCCAACGTCCTGACTTTC
-,TRBJ2-3,TRBV10-2,CASSDLLREQGTDTQYF,TGCGCCAGCAGTGACCTTCTTCGGGAGCAGGGAACAGATACGCAGTATTTT
TRBD1,TRBJ1-2,TRBV6-1,CASSATGEYGYTF,TGTGCCAGCAGTGCGACAGGGGAGTATGGCTACACCTTC
TRBD1,TRBJ1-3,TRBV7-9,CASSLGGQGKAGNTIYF,TGTGCCAGCAGCTTAGGGGGACAGGGAAAGGCTGGAAACACCATATATTTT
TRBD1,TRBJ1-6,TRBV5-1,CASSARTGGGSPLHF,TGCGCCAGCAGCGCCCGGACAGGGGGGGGATCACCCCTCCACTTT
TRBD1,TRBJ1-5,TRBV6-6,CASSSGSGTGDQPQHF,TGTGCCAGCAGTTCTGGATCCGGGACAGGGGATCAGCCCCAGCATTTT
TRBD2,TRBJ2-3,TRBV2,CASSYGGASDTQYF,TGTGCCAGCAGTTACGGGGGGGCGTCGGATACGCAGTATTTT
-,TRBJ2-5,TRBV19,CASSWAGQETQYF,TGTGCCAGTAGTTGGGCGGGCCAGGAGACCCAGTACTTC
-,TRBJ2-5,TRBV25-1,CASARLGVETQYF,TGTGCCAGCGCCCGGTTAGGGGTGGAGACCCAGTACTTC
-,TRBJ2-7,TRBV6-5,CASSYSRQLYEQYF,TGTGCCAGCAGTTACTCGAGACAACTCTACGAGCAGTACTTC
-,TRBJ2-2,TRBV11-2,CASSLAAGSPTGELFF,TGTGCCAGCAGCTTAGCGGCGGGATCTCCCACCGGGGAGCTGTTTTTT
-,TRBJ2-1,TRBV18,CASSPPVYNEQFF,TGTGCCAGCTCACCACCCGTTTACAATGAGCAGTTCTTC
-,TRBJ2-7,TRBV4-3,CASSLTPGQLYF,TGCGCCAGCAGCCTCACACCGGGACAACTGTACTTC
TRBD1,TRBJ1-5,TRBV4-1,CASSQGTGGFEPQHF,TGCGCCAGCAGCCAAGGGACAGGGGGATTTGAGCCCCAGCATTTT
-,TRBJ2-5,TRBV15,CATSREEDQETQYF,TGTGCCACCAGCAGAGAGGAGGACCAAGAGACCCAGTACTTC
TRBD1,TRBJ2-7,TRBV5-5,CASSSGTGVYEQYF,TGTGCCAGCTCTTCCGGGACAGGGGTGTACGAGCAGTACTTC
TRBD1,TRBJ2-7,TRBV25-1,CASSDSRTGGYEQYF,TGTGCCAGCAGTGACTCTCGGACAGGGGGCTACGAGCAGTACTTC
-,TRBJ1-2,TRBV2,CASTPESYTKHGYTF,TGTGCCAGCACCCCGGAGAGTTACACGAAACATGGCTACACCTTC
-,TRBJ1-5,TRBV6-1,CATSTAYSNQPQHF,TGTGCCACCTCGACAGCATATAGCAATCAGCCCCAGCATTTT
TRBD1,TRBJ2-7,TRBV6-5,CASSRQGSYEQYF,TGTGCCAGCAGTAGACAGGGATCCTACGAGCAGTACTTC
TRBD2,TRBJ2-1,TRBV6-4,CASSEAGVSYNEQFF,TGTGCCAGCAGTGAAGCGGGAGTCTCCTACAATGAGCAGTTCTTC
-,TRBJ1-2,TRBV7-9,CASSLAAGGRGGYTF,TGTGCCAGCAGCTTAGCGGCGGGGGGCCGGGGTGGCTACACCTTC
TRBD2,TRBJ2-5,TRBV30,CAWIRQAGGVETQYF,TGTGCCTGGATCCGACAAGCGGGAGGCGTGGAGACCCAGTACTTC
-,TRBJ1-1,TRBV30,CACGRANTEAFF,TGTGCCTGTGGCAGGGCGAACACTGAAGCTTTCTTT
TRBD1,TRBJ2-2,TRBV5-8,CASRSGQGEAGELFF,TGTGCCAGCAGATCGGGACAGGGAGAGGCCGGGGAGCTGTTTTTT
TRBD1,TRBJ1-1,TRBV18,CASSPGPTGAEAFF,TGTGCCAGCTCACCAGGGCCGACAGGGGCTGAAGCTTTCTTT
-,TRBJ1-2,TRBV30,CAWSLQAGSTNYGYTF,TGTGCCTGGAGTCTACAGGCAGGGTCTACTAACTATGGCTACACCTTC